This TCR beta chain was observed in a study of early T cells in non-severe SARS-CoV-2 infection. Each CDR3 protein gets one entry after TCRdb re-called the 5' RACE reads with MiXCR. Of some 82,000 distinct CDR3 sequences listed, 12% were seen once; the top ten hold around 2.4%. The length of the CDR3 is 14 residues. V was pared by 5 bases and J by 5 bases, with 16 bases between. This clonotype was seen a handful of times. The chain has TRBV12-3 or TRBV12-4 and TRBJ2-7; D unclear. Sequences were obtained from whole blood. The receptor comes from an adult who was a healthcare worker with PCR-confirmed SARS-CoV-2 infection or an uninfected control (not recorded which). This CDR3 reads CASSADRADHEQYF. The CDR3 DNA follows: TGTGCCAGCAGTGCAGATAGGGCAGACCACGAGCAGTACTTC.